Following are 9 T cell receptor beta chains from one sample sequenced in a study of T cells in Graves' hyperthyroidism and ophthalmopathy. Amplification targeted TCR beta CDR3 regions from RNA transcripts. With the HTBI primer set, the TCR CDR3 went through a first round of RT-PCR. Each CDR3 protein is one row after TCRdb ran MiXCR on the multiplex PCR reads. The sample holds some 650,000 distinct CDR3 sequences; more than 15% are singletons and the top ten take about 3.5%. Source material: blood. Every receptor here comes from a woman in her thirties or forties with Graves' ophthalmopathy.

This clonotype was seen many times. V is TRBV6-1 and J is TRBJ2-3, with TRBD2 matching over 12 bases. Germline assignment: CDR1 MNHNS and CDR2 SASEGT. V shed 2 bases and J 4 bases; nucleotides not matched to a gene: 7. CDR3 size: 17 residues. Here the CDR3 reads CASSEPRTSGIADTQYF. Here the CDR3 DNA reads TGTGCCAGCAGTGAACCGAGGACTAGCGGGATAGCAGATACGCAGTATTTT.

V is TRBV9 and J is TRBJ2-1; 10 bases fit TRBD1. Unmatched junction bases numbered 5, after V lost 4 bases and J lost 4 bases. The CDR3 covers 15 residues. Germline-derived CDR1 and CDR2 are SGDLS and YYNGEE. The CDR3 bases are TGTGCCAGCAGCACGACGGGACAGGGGTACAATGAGCAGTTCTTC. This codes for CASSTTGQGYNEQFF.

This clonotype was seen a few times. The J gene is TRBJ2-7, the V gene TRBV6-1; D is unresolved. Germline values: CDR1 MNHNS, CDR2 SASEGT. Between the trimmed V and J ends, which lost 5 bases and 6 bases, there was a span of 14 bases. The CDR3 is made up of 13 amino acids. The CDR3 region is CASSMEQAREQYF. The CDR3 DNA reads TGTGCCAGCAGTATGGAGCAGGCCCGCGAGCAGTACTTC.

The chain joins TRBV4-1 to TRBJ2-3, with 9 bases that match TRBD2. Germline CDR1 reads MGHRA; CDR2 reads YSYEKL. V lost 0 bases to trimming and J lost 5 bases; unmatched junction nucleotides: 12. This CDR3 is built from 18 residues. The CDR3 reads CASSQDRGTSRDRDTQYF. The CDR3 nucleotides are TGCGCCAGCAGCCAAGATAGAGGGACTAGCCGAGATAGAGATACGCAGTATTTT.

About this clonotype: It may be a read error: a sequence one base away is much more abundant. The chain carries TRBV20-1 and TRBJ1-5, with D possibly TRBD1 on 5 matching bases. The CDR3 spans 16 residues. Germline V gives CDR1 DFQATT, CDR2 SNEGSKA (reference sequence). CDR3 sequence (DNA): TGCAGTGCTAGTTTGACTTTAGGGACCGAGAATCAGCCCCAGCGTTTT. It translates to CSASLTLGTENQPQRF.

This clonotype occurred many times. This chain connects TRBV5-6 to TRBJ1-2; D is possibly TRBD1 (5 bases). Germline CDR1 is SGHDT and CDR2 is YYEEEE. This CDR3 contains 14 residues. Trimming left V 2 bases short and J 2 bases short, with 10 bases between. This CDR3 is CASSFRRGNYGYTF. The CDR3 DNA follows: TGTGCCAGCAGCTTCCGTCGGGGGAACTATGGCTACACCTTC.

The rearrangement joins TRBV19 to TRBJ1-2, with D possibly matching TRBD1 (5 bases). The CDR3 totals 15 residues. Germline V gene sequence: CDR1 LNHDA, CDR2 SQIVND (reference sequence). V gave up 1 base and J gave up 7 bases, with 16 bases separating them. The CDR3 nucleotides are TGTGCCAGTAGTATAGTGACCCGGACATCACTTGGCTACACCTTC. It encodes CASSIVTRTSLGYTF.

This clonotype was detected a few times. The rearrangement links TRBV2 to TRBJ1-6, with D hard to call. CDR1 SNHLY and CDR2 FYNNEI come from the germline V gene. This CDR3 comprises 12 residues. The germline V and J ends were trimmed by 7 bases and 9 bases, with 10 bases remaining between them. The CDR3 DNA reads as TGTGCCAGCAAATGGTTCCTTTCACCCCTCCACTTT. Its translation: CASKWFLSPLHF. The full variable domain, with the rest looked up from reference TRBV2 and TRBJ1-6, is EPEVTQTPSHQVTQMGQEVILRCVPISNHLYFYWYRQILGQKVEFLVSFYNNEISEKSEIFDDQFSVERPDGSNFTLKIRSTKLEDSAMYFCASKWFLSPLHFGNGTRLTVT.

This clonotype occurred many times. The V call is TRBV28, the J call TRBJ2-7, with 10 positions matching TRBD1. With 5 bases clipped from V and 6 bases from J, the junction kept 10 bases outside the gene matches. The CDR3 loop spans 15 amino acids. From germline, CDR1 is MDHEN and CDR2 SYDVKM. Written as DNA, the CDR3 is TGTGCCAGCAGTCCTCCGGGACAGGGGATTCCCGAGCAGTACTTC. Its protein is CASSPPGQGIPEQYF.